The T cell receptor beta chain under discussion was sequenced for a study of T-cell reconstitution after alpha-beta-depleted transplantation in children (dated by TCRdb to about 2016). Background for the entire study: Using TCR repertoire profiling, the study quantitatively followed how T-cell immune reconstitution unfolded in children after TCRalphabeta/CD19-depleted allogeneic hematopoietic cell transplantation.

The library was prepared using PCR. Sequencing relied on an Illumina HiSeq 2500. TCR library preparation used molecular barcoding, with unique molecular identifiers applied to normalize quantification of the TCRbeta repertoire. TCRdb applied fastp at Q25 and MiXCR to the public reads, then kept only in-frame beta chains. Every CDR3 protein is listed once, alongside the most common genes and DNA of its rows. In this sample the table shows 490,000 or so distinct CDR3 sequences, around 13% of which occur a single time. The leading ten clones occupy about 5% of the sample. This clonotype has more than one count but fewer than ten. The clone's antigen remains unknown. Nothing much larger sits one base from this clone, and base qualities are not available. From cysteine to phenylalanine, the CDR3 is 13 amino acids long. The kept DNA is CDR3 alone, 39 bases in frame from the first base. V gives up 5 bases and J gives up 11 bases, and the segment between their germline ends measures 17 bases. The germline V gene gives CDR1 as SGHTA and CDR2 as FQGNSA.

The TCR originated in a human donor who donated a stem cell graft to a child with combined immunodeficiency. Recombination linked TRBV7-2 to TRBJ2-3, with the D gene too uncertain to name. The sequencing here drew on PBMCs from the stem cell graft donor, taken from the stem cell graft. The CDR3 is CASSAQTRDKQYF. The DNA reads TGTGCCAGCAGCGCGCAGACTCGAGACAAGCAGTATTTT.